This TCR beta chain was identified in a study of graft-versus-host responses after intestinal transplantation. Looking at the study overall: Recipients across the board were started on anti-thymocyte globulin induction, then kept on tacrolimus and steroids for around three years.

Overall study findings and caveats: Recipient marrow held GvH clones, some first seen in ileum or blood.

V lost 2 bases, J lost 2 bases, and 14 bases lay in between. The V gene's germline CDR1 is SGHRS and CDR2 YFSETQ. The CDR3 totals 15 residues. Sequenced by immunoSEQ multiplex PCR; TCRdb stores in-frame clones only, minus some. The table shows around 97,000 clones, with about 89% occurring only once. Comment on this clone: Its antigen is not identified.

Sample: unstimulated CD8+ T cells sorted from spleen or lymph node cells, taken before intestinal transplant. The sequence was collected from a human donor who received an intestinal transplant. This chain links TRBV5-1 with TRBJ2-7; perhaps D is TRBD1 or TRBD2 (5 bases each). CDR3 sequence: CASSLDIGTTYEQYF. Here the CDR3 DNA reads TGCGCCAGCAGCTTAGATATCGGGACCACCTACGAGCAGTACTTC.